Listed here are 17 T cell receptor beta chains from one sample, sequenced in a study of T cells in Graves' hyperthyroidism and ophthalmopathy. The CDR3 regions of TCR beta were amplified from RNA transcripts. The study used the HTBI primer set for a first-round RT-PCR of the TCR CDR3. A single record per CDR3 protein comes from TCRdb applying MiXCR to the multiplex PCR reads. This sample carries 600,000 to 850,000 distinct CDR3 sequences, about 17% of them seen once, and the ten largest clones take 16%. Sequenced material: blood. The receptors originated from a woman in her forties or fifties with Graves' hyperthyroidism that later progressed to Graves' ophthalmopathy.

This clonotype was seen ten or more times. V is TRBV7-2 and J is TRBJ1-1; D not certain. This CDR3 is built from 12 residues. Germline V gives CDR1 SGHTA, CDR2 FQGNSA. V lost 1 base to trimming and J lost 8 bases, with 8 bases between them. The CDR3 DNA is TGTGCCAGCAGCTTAGTAGGCTTCGAAGCTTTCTTT. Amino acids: CASSLVGFEAFF. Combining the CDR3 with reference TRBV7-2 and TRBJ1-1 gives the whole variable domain GAGVSQSPSNKVTEKGKDVELRCDPISGHTALYWYRQSLGQGLEFLIYFQGNSAPDKSGLPSDRFSAERTGGSVSTLTIQRTQQEDSAVYLCASSLVGFEAFFGQGTRLTVV.

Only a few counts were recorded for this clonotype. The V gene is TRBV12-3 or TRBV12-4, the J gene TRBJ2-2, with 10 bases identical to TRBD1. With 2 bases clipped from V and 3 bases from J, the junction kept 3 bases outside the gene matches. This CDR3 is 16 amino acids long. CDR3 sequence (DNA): TGTGCCAGCAGTTTATCGGGGACAGGGGACACCGGGGAGCTGTTTTTT. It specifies CASSLSGTGDTGELFF.

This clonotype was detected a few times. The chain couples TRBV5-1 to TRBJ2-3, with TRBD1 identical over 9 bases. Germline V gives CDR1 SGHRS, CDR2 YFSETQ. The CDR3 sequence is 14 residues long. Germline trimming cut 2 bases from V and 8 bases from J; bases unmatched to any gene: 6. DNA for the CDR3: TGCGCCAGCAGCTTAACCCCGGGACAGGGTACGCAGTATTTT. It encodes CASSLTPGQGTQYF.

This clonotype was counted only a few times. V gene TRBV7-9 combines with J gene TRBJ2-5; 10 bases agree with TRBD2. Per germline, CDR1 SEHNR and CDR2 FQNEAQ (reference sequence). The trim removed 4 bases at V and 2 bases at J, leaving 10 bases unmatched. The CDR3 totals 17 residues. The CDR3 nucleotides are TGTGCCAGCAGCTCCGGCCCTAGCGGGGGAACACAAGAGACCCAGTACTTC. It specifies CASSSGPSGGTQETQYF. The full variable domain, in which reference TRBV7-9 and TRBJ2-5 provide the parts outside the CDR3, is DTGVSQNPRHKITKRGQNVTFRCDPISEHNRLYWYRQTLGQGPEFLTYFQNEAQLEKSRLLSDRFSAERPKGSFSTLEIQRTEQGDSAMYLCASSSGPSGGTQETQYFGPGTRLLVL.

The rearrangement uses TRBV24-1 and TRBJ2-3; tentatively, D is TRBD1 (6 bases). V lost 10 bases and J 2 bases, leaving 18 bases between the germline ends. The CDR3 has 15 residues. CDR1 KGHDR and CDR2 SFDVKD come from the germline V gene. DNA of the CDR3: TGTGCCACTCGAGAATCCGGGACAACCACAGATACGCAGTATTTT. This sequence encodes CATRESGTTTDTQYF.

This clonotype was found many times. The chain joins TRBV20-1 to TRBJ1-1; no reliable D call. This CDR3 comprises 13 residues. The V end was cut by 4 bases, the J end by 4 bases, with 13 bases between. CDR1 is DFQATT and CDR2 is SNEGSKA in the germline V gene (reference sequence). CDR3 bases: TGCAGTGCTAAGACTCCCCATGCCACTGAAGCTTTCTTT. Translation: CSAKTPHATEAFF.

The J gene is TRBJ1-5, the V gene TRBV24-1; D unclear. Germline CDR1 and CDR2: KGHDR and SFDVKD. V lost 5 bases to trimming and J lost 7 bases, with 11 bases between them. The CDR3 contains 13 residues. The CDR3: CATSVRGGQPQHF. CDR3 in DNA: TGTGCCACCAGTGTGAGAGGCGGCCAGCCCCAGCATTTT.

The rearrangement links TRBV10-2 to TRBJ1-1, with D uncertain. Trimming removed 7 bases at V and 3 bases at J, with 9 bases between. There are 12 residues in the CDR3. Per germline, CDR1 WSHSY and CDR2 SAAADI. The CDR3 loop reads CASKSWDTEAFF. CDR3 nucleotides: TGCGCCAGCAAAAGTTGGGACACTGAAGCTTTCTTT.

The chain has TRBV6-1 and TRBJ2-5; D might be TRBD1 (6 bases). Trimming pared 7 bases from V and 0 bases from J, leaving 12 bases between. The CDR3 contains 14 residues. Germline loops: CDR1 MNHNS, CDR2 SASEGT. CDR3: CASKGQPNQETQYF. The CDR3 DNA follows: TGTGCCAGCAAGGGACAACCGAACCAAGAGACCCAGTACTTC.

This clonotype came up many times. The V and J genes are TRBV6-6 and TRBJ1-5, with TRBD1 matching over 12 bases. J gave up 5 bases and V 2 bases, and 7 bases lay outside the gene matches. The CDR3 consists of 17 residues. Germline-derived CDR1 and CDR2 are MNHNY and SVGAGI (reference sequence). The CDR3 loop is CASSYEGGTGGDQPQHF. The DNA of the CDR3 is TGTGCCAGCAGTTACGAGGGCGGGACAGGGGGCGATCAGCCCCAGCATTTT.

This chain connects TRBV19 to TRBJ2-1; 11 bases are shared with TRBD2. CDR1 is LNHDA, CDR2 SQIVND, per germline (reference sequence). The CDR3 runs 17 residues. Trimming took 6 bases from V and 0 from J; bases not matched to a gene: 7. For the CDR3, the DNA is TGTGCCAGTAGAGCTAGCGGGGGGAAACCCTCCTACAATGAGCAGTTCTTC. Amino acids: CASRASGGKPSYNEQFF.

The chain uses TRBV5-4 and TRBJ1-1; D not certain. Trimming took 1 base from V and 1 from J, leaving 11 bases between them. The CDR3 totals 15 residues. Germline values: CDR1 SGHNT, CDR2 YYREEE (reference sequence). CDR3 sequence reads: CASSLSLAPNTEAFF. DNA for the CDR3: TGTGCCAGCAGCTTGAGCTTGGCCCCGAACACTGAAGCTTTCTTT.

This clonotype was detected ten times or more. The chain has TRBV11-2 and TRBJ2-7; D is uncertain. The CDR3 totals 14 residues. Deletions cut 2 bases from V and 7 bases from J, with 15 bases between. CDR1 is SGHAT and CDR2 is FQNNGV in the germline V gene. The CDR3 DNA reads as TGTGCCAGCAGCTTATACCAGGCCCTGGGAGAGCAGTACTTC. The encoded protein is CASSLYQALGEQYF.

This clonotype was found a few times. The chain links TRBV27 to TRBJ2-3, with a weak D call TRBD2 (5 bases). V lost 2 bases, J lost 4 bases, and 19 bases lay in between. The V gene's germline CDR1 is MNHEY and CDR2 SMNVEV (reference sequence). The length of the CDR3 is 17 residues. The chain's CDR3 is CASSLNPSWVTSDTQYF. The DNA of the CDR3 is TGTGCCAGCAGTTTAAATCCTAGCTGGGTAACTTCAGATACGCAGTATTTT.

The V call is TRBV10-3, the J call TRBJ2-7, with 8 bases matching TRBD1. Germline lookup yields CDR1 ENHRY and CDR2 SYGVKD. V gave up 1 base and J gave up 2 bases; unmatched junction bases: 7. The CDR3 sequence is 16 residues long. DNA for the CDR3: TGTGCCATCAGTGAGTTAGGACAGGGCACCGCCTACGAGCAGTACTTC. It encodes CAISELGQGTAYEQYF.

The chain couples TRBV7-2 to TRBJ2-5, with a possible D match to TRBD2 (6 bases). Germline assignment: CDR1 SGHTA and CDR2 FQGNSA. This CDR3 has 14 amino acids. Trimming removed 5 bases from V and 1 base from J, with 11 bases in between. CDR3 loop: CASSPGLFQETQYF. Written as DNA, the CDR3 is TGTGCCAGCAGCCCGGGACTTTTCCAAGAGACCCAGTACTTC.

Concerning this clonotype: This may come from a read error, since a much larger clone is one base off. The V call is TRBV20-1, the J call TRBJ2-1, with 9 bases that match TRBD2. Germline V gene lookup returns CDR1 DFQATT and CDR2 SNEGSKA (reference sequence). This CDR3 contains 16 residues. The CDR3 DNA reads TGCAGTACTAGAGATGGGGCGGGGGGGCCCGCAAATGAGCAGTTCTTC. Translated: CSTRDGAGGPANEQFF.